These 27 T cell receptor beta chains came from one sample sequenced in a study of shared clonotypes between healthy human individuals. Sequencing was performed with immunoSEQ multiplex PCR; in TCRdb, only in-frame clones are kept and a portion is missing. The sample lists about half a million clones; roughly 78% were seen once. Material for sequencing was PBMCs. These receptors all come from a woman in her thirties or forties in good health. Some clones in this sample may be carry-over from other donors' samples.

This rearrangement joins TRBV18 to TRBJ2-7; D is ambiguous. The germline V gene has CDR1 KGHSH and CDR2 LQKENI. CDR3 length equals 14 residues. V lost 3 bases to trimming and J lost 5 bases, with 14 bases between them. The CDR3 here is CASSPERNSHEQYF. The DNA for the CDR3 is TGTGCCAGCTCACCGGAAAGGAATTCCCACGAGCAGTACTTC.

The chain combines TRBV6-5 with TRBJ1-4; D is uncertain. This CDR3 region has 15 residues. Germline V gives CDR1 MNHEY, CDR2 SVGAGI. Trimming left V 0 bases short and J 0 bases short, with 5 bases between. Here the CDR3 DNA reads TGTGCCAGCAGTTACTCTTACGCAACTAATGAAAAACTGTTTTTT. This codes for CASSYSYATNEKLFF.

The chain uses TRBV19 and TRBJ1-2; D is unresolved. Germline V CDR1 and CDR2: LNHDA, SQIVND (reference sequence). Between the trimmed V and J ends, which lost 6 bases and 1 base, there was a span of 12 bases. CDR3 length equals 14 residues. The CDR3 bases are TGTGCCAGTAGGGACTCCTCAAATAACTATGGCTACACCTTC. Translation gives CASRDSSNNYGYTF.

This chain's CDR3 is CATSRDPRGQGANIQYF. DNA of the CDR3: TGTGCCACCAGCAGAGATCCTAGGGGACAGGGGGCCAACATTCAGTACTTC. The chain couples TRBV15 to TRBJ2-4, with 12 bases fitting TRBD1. The CDR3 extends over 17 amino acids. Germline V lookup: CDR1 LNHNV, CDR2 YYDKDF (reference sequence). V lost 0 bases to trimming and J lost 7 bases; unmatched junction nucleotides: 7.

The chain combines TRBV7-9 with TRBJ2-7; TRBD2 aligns across 14 bases. The CDR3 contains 18 residues. V shed 5 bases, J shed 0 bases, and the junction held 9 bases outside the gene matches. Germline loops: CDR1 SEHNR, CDR2 FQNEAQ (reference sequence). The CDR3 DNA reads TGTGCCAGCAGCCCATCGACTAGCGGGAGGGCTCCCTCCTACGAGCAGTACTTC. Its protein is CASSPSTSGRAPSYEQYF.

V gene TRBV12-5 combines with J gene TRBJ1-2, with a tentative D call TRBD1 (6 bases). CDR3 length equals 19 residues. The germline gives CDR1 LGHNT, CDR2 FRNRAP. Trimming removed 1 base at V and 2 bases at J, with 23 bases between. The CDR3 reads CASGLALTVGGGQNYGYTF. Here the CDR3 DNA reads TGTGCTAGTGGTTTGGCCCTAACGGTTGGGGGCGGACAAAACTATGGCTACACCTTC.

This sequence joins TRBV7-2 and TRBJ2-3; maybe TRBD2 (5 bases). Germline V lookup: CDR1 SGHTA, CDR2 FQGNSA. V lost 7 bases and J 8 bases, leaving 16 bases between the germline ends. The length of the CDR3 is 13 residues. CDR3 protein: CASTSDPAGTQYF. CDR3 nucleotides: TGTGCCAGCACCTCCGACCCGGCGGGTACGCAGTATTTT.

The chain is built from TRBV27 and TRBJ1-2; 7 nucleotides agree with TRBD1. CDR3 length: 15 amino acids. Trimming took 6 bases from V and 0 from J; bases not matched to a gene: 7. Germline V gives CDR1 MNHEY, CDR2 SMNVEV (reference sequence). The CDR3 protein is CASRNTGEPNYGYTF. The CDR3 DNA reads TGTGCCAGCAGAAACACAGGGGAACCTAACTATGGCTACACCTTC.

Regarding this clone: Because the CDR3's place on the DNA is in doubt, the DNA is left out and the CDR3 is given as listed by TCRdb. The chain combines TRBV7-2 with TRBJ2-7. With termini counted, the CDR3 has 15 amino acids. The germline V gene encodes CDR1 SGHTA and CDR2 FQGNSA. The CDR3 sequence is CASALERDGAYEQYF.

V and J are TRBV18 and TRBJ1-4; no clear D gene. The germline V and J ends were trimmed by 0 bases and 3 bases, with 8 bases remaining between them. The length of the CDR3 is 15 residues. Germline CDR1 reads KGHSH; CDR2 reads LQKENI. In DNA form, the CDR3 reads TGTGCCAGCTCACCACCTAACGGGCCTAATGAAAAACTGTTTTTT. It is translated as CASSPPNGPNEKLFF.

The chain has TRBV2 and TRBJ2-2; 11 bases fit TRBD1. After removal of 3 bases from V and 6 bases from J, the junction contained 3 bases not matched to a gene. Germline V gene lookup returns CDR1 SNHLY and CDR2 FYNNEI. CDR3 length: 15 residues. The CDR3 nucleotides are TGTGCCAGCAGTGATAGGGACAGGGGGTCCGGGGAGCTGTTTTTT. It is translated as CASSDRDRGSGELFF. Based on the CDR3 plus reference TRBV2 and TRBJ2-2, the full variable domain is EPEVTQTPSHQVTQMGQEVILRCVPISNHLYFYWYRQILGQKVEFLVSFYNNEISEKSEIFDDQFSVERPDGSNFTLKIRSTKLEDSAMYFCASSDRDRGSGELFFGEGSRLTVL.

The chain combines TRBV14 with TRBJ1-1; D ambiguous. The germline V and J ends were trimmed by 2 bases and 1 base, with 8 bases remaining between them. The germline V gene has CDR1 SGHDN and CDR2 FVKESK. CDR3 length equals 14 residues. CDR3 coding DNA: TGTGCCAGCAGCCAACTCTACCAGAACACTGAAGCTTTCTTT. It codes for CASSQLYQNTEAFF.

This chain uses TRBV28 with TRBJ2-5; D is unresolved. This CDR3 has 13 residues. Germline CDR1 and CDR2: MDHEN and SYDVKM. Trimming left V 2 bases short and J 4 bases short, with 8 bases between. This CDR3 is CASSLVSRETQYF. CDR3 in DNA: TGTGCCAGCAGTTTAGTGTCAAGAGAGACCCAGTACTTC.

The rearrangement links TRBV4-3 to TRBJ2-1, with TRBD2 matching 8 bases. The CDR3 runs to 14 residues. Germline assignment: CDR1 LGHNA and CDR2 YSLEER. J lost 7 bases, V lost 5 bases, and 7 bases had no gene match. CDR3 nucleotides: TGCGCCAGCAGCTTTAAACTAGCGGCTAATGAGCAGTTCTTC. It is translated as CASSFKLAANEQFF.

The V and J genes are TRBV4-3 and TRBJ2-6; D unresolved. The CDR3 contains 16 residues. V dropped 0 bases and J dropped 2 bases, with 8 bases sitting between them. Germline CDR1 and CDR2: LGHNA and YSLEER. The CDR3 protein is CASSQDLAAGANVLTF. The CDR3 DNA follows: TGCGCCAGCAGCCAAGATCTGGCGGCTGGGGCCAACGTCCTGACTTTC.

The sample holds one count of this clone. This chain links TRBV7-9 with TRBJ2-1; D is uncertain. V dropped 2 bases and J dropped 7 bases, with 12 bases sitting between them. CDR1 and CDR2 (germline): SEHNR, FQNEAQ (reference sequence). There are 14 residues in the CDR3. The CDR3 bases are TGTGCCAGCAGCTTAACGGGCCAAACAAATGAGCAGTTCTTC. It yields the protein CASSLTGQTNEQFF.

The table lists this clone with a count of one. This chain uses TRBV6-4 with TRBJ2-1; 9 bases align to TRBD2. This CDR3 is 14 amino acids long. Germline CDR1 MRHNA, CDR2 SNTAGT. V dropped 0 bases and J dropped 8; count of bases not matched to a gene: 2. Here the CDR3 DNA reads TGTGCCAGCAGTGACTCGCGGGGGGGCCATGAGCAGTTCTTC. Translated, it gives CASSDSRGGHEQFF.

This clone was detected only once. The chain uses TRBV27 and TRBJ2-7, with D tentatively TRBD1 (6 bases). This CDR3 region has 12 residues. Germline V gene lookup returns CDR1 MNHEY and CDR2 SMNVEV (reference sequence). V dropped 7 bases and J dropped 7 bases, with 14 bases sitting between them. The CDR3 sequence: CASTNRVGEQYF. The CDR3 DNA sequence: TGTGCCAGCACCAACAGGGTTGGGGAGCAGTACTTC.

This clone appeared a few times. A read error may explain this, as a much larger clone is one base away. This chain uses TRBV9 with TRBJ1-2; weak D call: TRBD1 (6 bases). The CDR3 consists of 12 residues. Germline CDR1 and CDR2: SGDLS and YYNGEE. Trimming took 4 bases from V and 4 from J, leaving 8 bases between them. This CDR3 is CASSRGGYGYTF. CDR3 in DNA: TGTGCCAGCAGCCGAGGGGGCTATGGCTACACCTTC.

This clone was picked up one time. This rearrangement joins TRBV29-1 to TRBJ2-2; 11 bases align to TRBD2. Germline V gene data show CDR1 as SQVTM and CDR2 as ANQGSEA. V shed 6 bases and J 5 bases; nucleotides not matched to a gene: 5. This CDR3 is 14 amino acids long. The CDR3 DNA follows: TGCAGCGTACAAACTAGCGGGAGAACCGGGGAGCTGTTTTTT. Amino acids: CSVQTSGRTGELFF.

The table lists this clone with a few counts. The rearrangement links TRBV27 to TRBJ2-6; D gene ambiguous. The CDR3 is made up of 13 amino acids. Germline CDR1 reads MNHEY; CDR2 reads SMNVEV (reference sequence). The germline V and J ends were trimmed by 8 bases and 0 bases, with 5 bases remaining between them. The CDR3 here is CASRLSGANVLTF. The CDR3, as DNA: TGTGCCAGCCGACTCTCTGGGGCCAACGTCCTGACTTTC.

This clone showed up just once. The CDR3 sequence is CASSFDGNTIYF. The CDR3 nucleotides are TGTGCCAGCAGTTTCGATGGAAACACCATATATTTT. V usage is TRBV27 and J usage is TRBJ1-3; D not resolved. The CDR3 has 12 amino acids. In germline, CDR1 is MNHEY, CDR2 SMNVEV (reference sequence). V was pared by 3 bases and J by 3 bases, with 3 bases between.

The chain couples TRBV4-2 to TRBJ2-6; the D gene is possibly TRBD2 (5 bases). The V end lost 4 bases, the J end lost 2 bases, and 15 bases lay between the germline ends. The germline V gene encodes CDR1 LGHNA and CDR2 YNFKEQ. The CDR3 runs to 17 residues. This CDR3 reads CASSPIDVGAGANVLTF. The CDR3 DNA reads TGTGCCAGCAGCCCTATCGATGTCGGGGCTGGGGCCAACGTCCTGACTTTC.

V usage is TRBV2 and J usage is TRBJ2-2, with D unresolved. Germline CDR1 SNHLY, CDR2 FYNNEI. Trimming took 4 bases from V and 5 from J, leaving 8 bases between them. This CDR3 has 13 amino acids. The chain's CDR3 is CASSGIATGELFF. CDR3 coding DNA: TGTGCCAGCAGTGGTATAGCTACCGGGGAGCTGTTTTTT.

The chain links TRBV11-2 to TRBJ2-5; D gene unclear. The J call may be incorrect, as the DNA end agrees better with TRBJ2-7. The germline gives CDR1 SGHAT, CDR2 FQNNGV. The CDR3 contains 12 residues. The CDR3 sequence: CASSPSRYEQYF. The CDR3 DNA reads TGTGCCAGCAGTCCCTCACGCTACGAGCAGTACTTC.

This clone was recorded a few times. The chain uses TRBV18 and TRBJ2-5; 8 bases are a match to TRBD1. V lost 4 bases to trimming and J lost 5 bases; unmatched junction nucleotides: 6. Looked up from germline, CDR1 is KGHSH and CDR2 is LQKENI. This CDR3 is built from 14 residues. This CDR3 is CASSRTGPRETQYF. The CDR3 bases are TGTGCCAGCTCACGGACAGGGCCTAGGGAGACCCAGTACTTC.

The CDR3 loop reads CASSQEGGSTDTQYF. CDR3 DNA sequence: TGTGCCAGCAGCCAAGAAGGGGGAAGCACAGATACGCAGTATTTT. The chain is built from TRBV4-2 and TRBJ2-3; D perhaps matches TRBD1 (6 bases). CDR3 length equals 15 residues. The germline CDR1 and CDR2 sequences are LGHNA and YNFKEQ. V lost 0 bases and J lost 0, with 7 bases in between.